This is a list of T cell receptor beta chains from one sample in a study of technical replicates of blood from a handful of donors. Libraries were prepared by immunoSEQ multiplex PCR; TCRdb keeps only in-frame clonotypes and omits some of them. The sample records about 54,000 clones, 85% to 95% being singletons. The material sequenced was T cells isolated from PBMCs. All receptors come from a human donor in good health. The conserved cysteine and the conserved F or W are not part of the CDR3 here. The D gene is left open where the match is weak.

>12|TRBD1|TRBJ2-1|TRBV28
ASSPPDRVNEQF
>12|TRBD1|TRBJ1-1|TRBV11-2
ASSLEDRVAEAF
>13|NA|TRBJ1-1|TRBV28
ASSLGIGVDTEAF
>13|TRBD1|TRBJ2-7|TRBV7-9
ASSLGVTGGYEQY
>12|TRBD1|TRBJ1-1|TRBV7-3
ASSEGQLNTEAF
>12|NA|TRBJ2-3|TRBV29-1
SVYPTIITDTQY
>13|NA|TRBJ2-6|TRBV5-4
AIRGVAPGANVLT
>11|TRBD1|TRBJ1-2|TRBV5-1
ASSSDRGSGYT
>10|NA|TRBJ2-5|TRBV7-9
ASSYIGEFLY
>13|NA|TRBJ2-1|TRBV5-5
ASTANGQPNNEQF
>13|NA|TRBJ1-3|TRBV7-9
ASNPDSFSGNTIY
>8|NA|TRBJ1-2|TRBV10-3
AVYGDGYT
>14|NA|TRBJ1-5|TRBV28
ASSLYRGGSNQPQH
>13|TRBD2|TRBJ2-3|TRBV11-2
ASSLTSGRTDTQY